These T cell receptor beta chains were read from a single sample in a study of T cells in Graves' hyperthyroidism and ophthalmopathy. In TCRdb, the multiplex PCR reads were re-called with MiXCR into one record per CDR3 protein. In the table there are some 500,000 distinct CDR3 sequences, roughly an eighth of which are singletons. The sequenced sample was blood. These receptors all come from a woman under 30 with Graves' hyperthyroidism. Both conserved end residues are part of each CDR3. D genes are given only for firm matches. Some rows mark clone size as missing; the rest say once, few, many or name a class of expanded clone.

j_gene: TRBJ1-1; abundance: NA; v_gene: TRBV30; d_gene: TRBD1; CDR3nt: TGTGCCTGGGACCCTACCGACAGGGTCGGGGGCACTGAAGCTTTCTTT; CDR3aa: CAWDPTDRVGGTEAFF
j_gene: TRBJ1-1; abundance: few; v_gene: TRBV30; d_gene: NA; CDR3nt: TGTGCCTGGAGTGTAACCAACGCGAAGACTGAAGCTTTCTTT; CDR3aa: CAWSVTNAKTEAFF
j_gene: TRBJ2-3; abundance: many; v_gene: TRBV7-9; d_gene: NA; CDR3nt: TGTGCCAGCAGCCCCAGGTGGGCTAGTTTCGCAGATACGCAGTATTTT; CDR3aa: CASSPRWASFADTQYF
j_gene: TRBJ2-3; abundance: many; v_gene: TRBV3-1; d_gene: NA; CDR3nt: TGTGCCAGCAGCCGGGCAACTCGGGATACGCAGTATTTT; CDR3aa: CASSRATRDTQYF
j_gene: TRBJ1-2; abundance: NA; v_gene: TRBV24-1; d_gene: TRBD1; CDR3nt: TGTGCCACCAGTGATAACAGGGGGCCCATCGGCTACACCTTC; CDR3aa: CATSDNRGPIGYTF
j_gene: TRBJ2-4; abundance: few; v_gene: TRBV9; d_gene: NA; CDR3nt: TGTGCCAGCAGCGTAGGAGGGGGGCTAGCCAAAAACATTCAGTACTTC; CDR3aa: CASSVGGGLAKNIQYF
j_gene: TRBJ1-2; abundance: many; v_gene: TRBV12-3/TRBV12-4; d_gene: NA; CDR3nt: TGTGCCAGCAGTTTTCTTGGGGTTAAGGGCTACACCTTC; CDR3aa: CASSFLGVKGYTF
j_gene: TRBJ2-3; abundance: many; v_gene: TRBV12-5; d_gene: TRBD1; CDR3nt: TGTGCTAGTGGTGGGGTGTCTGAGGACAGGGGGCGGACAGATACGCAGTATTTT; CDR3aa: CASGGVSEDRGRTDTQYF
j_gene: TRBJ1-2; abundance: NA; v_gene: TRBV7-9; d_gene: NA; CDR3nt: TGTGCCAGCAGCTTAGCACTCCCTAACGTCGGCTACACCTTC; CDR3aa: CASSLALPNVGYTF
j_gene: TRBJ1-5; abundance: few; v_gene: TRBV24-1; d_gene: NA; CDR3nt: TGTGCCACCAGTGCAAAGTTCGGCCAGCCCCAGCATTTT; CDR3aa: CATSAKFGQPQHF
j_gene: TRBJ1-1; abundance: many; v_gene: TRBV12-3/TRBV12-4; d_gene: TRBD1; CDR3nt: TGTGCCAGCAGGGCAGGGGGCTCGAACACTGAAGCTTTCTTT; CDR3aa: CASRAGGSNTEAFF
j_gene: TRBJ1-1; abundance: many; v_gene: TRBV11-2; d_gene: NA; CDR3nt: TGTGCCAGCAGCTTAGAGATTTCGGGAGCTTTCTTT; CDR3aa: CASSLEISGAFF
j_gene: TRBJ2-1; abundance: NA; v_gene: TRBV6-2/TRBV6-3; d_gene: TRBD2; CDR3nt: TGTGCCAGCCCTGTCGAAACGGGGGTTAGCGGGAGCTGGGTTGAGCAGTTCTTC; CDR3aa: CASPVETGVSGSWVEQFF
j_gene: TRBJ2-3; abundance: many; v_gene: TRBV5-1; d_gene: NA; CDR3nt: TGCGCCAGCAGCTTGAAGATGCGGATGGACACAGATACGCAGTATTTT; CDR3aa: CASSLKMRMDTDTQYF
j_gene: TRBJ2-5; abundance: NA; v_gene: TRBV20-1; d_gene: TRBD2; CDR3nt: TGCAGTGCTCCAGGACTAGCGGGGATCGGGGAGACCCAGTACTTC; CDR3aa: CSAPGLAGIGETQYF
j_gene: TRBJ1-1; abundance: many; v_gene: TRBV11-2; d_gene: TRBD1; CDR3nt: TGTGCCAGCACGGACAGGGGGTTAAACACTGAAGCTTTCTTT; CDR3aa: CASTDRGLNTEAFF
j_gene: TRBJ2-5; abundance: many; v_gene: TRBV3-1; d_gene: TRBD2; CDR3nt: TGTGCCAGCAGACCAGTAGCGGGAGCCTCCCAAGAGACCCAGTACTTC; CDR3aa: CASRPVAGASQETQYF
j_gene: TRBJ2-1; abundance: many; v_gene: TRBV11-3; d_gene: NA; CDR3nt: TGTGCCAGCAGGCGGTCCTCCAGCTCCTACAATGAGCAGTTCTTC; CDR3aa: CASRRSSSSYNEQFF
j_gene: TRBJ2-7; abundance: many; v_gene: TRBV12-3/TRBV12-4; d_gene: NA; CDR3nt: TGTGCCAGCAGTCCCGAGGGGACTGGGGAGCAGTACTTC; CDR3aa: CASSPEGTGEQYF
j_gene: TRBJ2-2; abundance: NA; v_gene: TRBV10-3; d_gene: NA; CDR3nt: TGTGCCATCAACCCCCACACCGATAACACGAACACCGGGGAGCTGTTTTTT; CDR3aa: CAINPHTDNTNTGELFF
j_gene: TRBJ1-1; abundance: many; v_gene: TRBV3-1; d_gene: NA; CDR3nt: TGTGCCAGCAGCGTCTCCGACGGCACTGAAGCTTTCTTT; CDR3aa: CASSVSDGTEAFF
j_gene: TRBJ2-1; abundance: many; v_gene: TRBV20-1; d_gene: TRBD1; CDR3nt: TGCAGTGCGCCTCGACAGGGGGGGGGGGAGCAGTTCTTC; CDR3aa: CSAPRQGGGEQFF
j_gene: TRBJ2-5; abundance: few; v_gene: TRBV4-1; d_gene: NA; CDR3nt: TGCGCCAGCAGCCAAGGGGGCCGCCTTGGAGTGACCCAGTACTTC; CDR3aa: CASSQGGRLGVTQYF
j_gene: TRBJ1-2; abundance: NA; v_gene: TRBV20-1; d_gene: TRBD1; CDR3nt: TGCAGTCCCACTCCGGACAGGAAATCCTATGGCTACACCTTC; CDR3aa: CSPTPDRKSYGYTF
j_gene: TRBJ2-1; abundance: few; v_gene: TRBV5-1; d_gene: TRBD2; CDR3nt: TGCGCCAGCAGCTTGTTCCGACTAGCGGTCCCCATATCTACAGATGAGCAGTTCTTC; CDR3aa: CASSLFRLAVPISTDEQFF
j_gene: TRBJ1-1; abundance: NA; v_gene: TRBV20-1; d_gene: NA; CDR3nt: TGCAGTGCCCTTACCGTCCCCCAGGCCTTTAGGGCAGCTGAAGCTTTCTTT; CDR3aa: CSALTVPQAFRAAEAFF
j_gene: TRBJ2-5; abundance: many; v_gene: TRBV12-3/TRBV12-4; d_gene: TRBD2; CDR3nt: TGTGCCAGCAGCGAGACTAGCTGGGGCCAAGAGACCCAGTACTTC; CDR3aa: CASSETSWGQETQYF
j_gene: TRBJ1-1; abundance: many; v_gene: TRBV28; d_gene: NA; CDR3nt: TGTGCCAGCAAGGGGCCGAACACTGAAGCTTTCTTT; CDR3aa: CASKGPNTEAFF
j_gene: TRBJ2-5; abundance: NA; v_gene: TRBV4-1; d_gene: TRBD2; CDR3nt: TGCGCCAGCAGCCAAGCGGGAGGGCCCATGAAGACCCAGTACTTC; CDR3aa: CASSQAGGPMKTQYF
j_gene: TRBJ2-5; abundance: NA; v_gene: TRBV20-1; d_gene: TRBD1; CDR3nt: TGCAGTGCTAGAAAACGAGGACAGGGGAAGGTTACCCAGTACTTC; CDR3aa: CSARKRGQGKVTQYF
j_gene: TRBJ2-4; abundance: few; v_gene: TRBV6-1; d_gene: NA; CDR3nt: TGTGCCAGCAGTGTAGCTACCCCCAAAAACATTCAGTACTTC; CDR3aa: CASSVATPKNIQYF
j_gene: TRBJ1-5; abundance: many; v_gene: TRBV18; d_gene: NA; CDR3nt: TGTGCCAGCTCACCCCAGAGGGGAGTGGAACAGCCCCAGCATTTT; CDR3aa: CASSPQRGVEQPQHF
j_gene: TRBJ1-2; abundance: many; v_gene: TRBV2; d_gene: TRBD1; CDR3nt: TGTGCCAGCAAGAAGGGGGCGAACACCTTC; CDR3aa: CASKKGANTF
j_gene: TRBJ2-2; abundance: NA; v_gene: TRBV14; d_gene: NA; CDR3nt: TGTACCAGCAGCCAAGTGACAGTAACCGGGGAGCTGTTTTTT; CDR3aa: CTSSQVTVTGELFF
j_gene: TRBJ2-3; abundance: once; v_gene: TRBV4-1; d_gene: TRBD2; CDR3nt: TGCGCCAGCAGCCCACCGGGACTAGGCAGCACAGATACGCAGTATTTT; CDR3aa: CASSPPGLGSTDTQYF
j_gene: TRBJ1-1; abundance: NA; v_gene: TRBV12-5; d_gene: NA; CDR3nt: TGTGCTACGGTCGCAGGGGACACTGAAGCTTTCTTT; CDR3aa: CATVAGDTEAFF